The 11 T cell receptor beta chains in this list originate from one sample, sequenced in a study of blood T cell repertoires in COVID-19. TCRdb's table, derived via immunoSEQ multiplex PCR, lists solely in-frame clones and lacks some. The sample holds 150,000 to 200,000 clones, 70% to 80% seen once. Source material: peripheral blood. The receptors shown here come from a man aged 45-65 years who had recovered from COVID-19.

In its sample, this clone was seen a few times. V and J are TRBV14 and TRBJ2-7; 9 bases are shared with TRBD2. After removal of 5 bases from V and 4 bases from J, the junction contained 12 bases not matched to a gene. CDR3 length: 16 residues. Germline lookup yields CDR1 SGHDN and CDR2 FVKESK. CDR3 sequence (DNA): TGTGCCAGCAGCGCCACGGGGAGCGGGAGGTGGTACGAGCAGTACTTC. It translates to CASSATGSGRWYEQYF.

This sequence joins TRBV4-1 and TRBJ1-4; D unresolved. CDR3 size: 15 residues. Germline V CDR1 and CDR2: MGHRA, YSYEKL. The V gene lost 0 bases and the J gene lost 8 bases, with 13 bases spanning the gap. This chain's CDR3 is CASSQDGQAPEKLFF. CDR3 DNA sequence: TGCGCCAGCAGCCAAGATGGTCAGGCCCCCGAAAAACTGTTTTTT.

The V call is TRBV27, the J call TRBJ1-2; TRBD1 aligns across 7 bases. The CDR3 spans 15 residues. J lost 5 bases, V lost 0 bases, and 6 bases had no gene match. Germline V gives CDR1 MNHEY, CDR2 SMNVEV (reference sequence). The CDR3 bases are TGTGCCAGCAGTTTATCCTCGACAGGGCGTTATGGCTACACCTTC. Protein product: CASSLSSTGRYGYTF.

This clone has more than one count but fewer than ten. V is TRBV19 and J is TRBJ2-5; 7 bases are shared with TRBD1. Looked up from germline, CDR1 is LNHDA and CDR2 is SQIVND (reference sequence). Trimming removed 8 bases from V and 2 bases from J; junction bases left unmatched: 5. The CDR3 covers 13 residues. The DNA for the CDR3 is TGTGCCAGTGGAAGGGACAGACAAGAGACCCAGTACTTC. This sequence encodes CASGRDRQETQYF.

The chain couples TRBV28 to TRBJ1-5, with D possibly being TRBD1 (5 bases). V was shortened by 7 bases and J by 3 bases, with 10 bases between the two germline ends. The CDR3 runs 13 residues. The germline V gene encodes CDR1 MDHEN and CDR2 SYDVKM. CDR3 DNA: TGTGCCAGCAAGGTGACAGCCAATCAGCCCCAGCATTTT. Translated: CASKVTANQPQHF. The whole variable domain, remainder taken from reference TRBV28 and TRBJ1-5, is DVKVTQSSRYLVKRTGEKVFLECVQDMDHENMFWYRQDPGLGLRLIYFSYDVKMKEKGDIPEGYSVSREKKERFSLILESASTNQTSMYLCASKVTANQPQHFGDGTRLSIL.

A remark on this clone: This specimen includes other DNA sequences encoding the same CDR3. The V and J genes are TRBV28 and TRBJ2-7, with a possible D match to TRBD2 (5 bases). Germline lookup yields CDR1 MDHEN and CDR2 SYDVKM. The CDR3 loop spans 12 amino acids. Trimming took 2 bases from V and 3 from J, leaving 5 bases between them. The CDR3 is CASSLSGYEQYF. DNA for the CDR3: TGTGCCAGCAGTTTAAGCGGCTACGAGCAGTACTTC. Using reference TRBV28 and TRBJ2-7 for the parts outside the CDR3, the full variable domain is DVKVTQSSRYLVKRTGEKVFLECVQDMDHENMFWYRQDPGLGLRLIYFSYDVKMKEKGDIPEGYSVSREKKERFSLILESASTNQTSMYLCASSLSGYEQYFGPGTRLTVT.

This clone appeared a few times. CDR3 amino acids: CATDTQETQYF. The CDR3 nucleotides read TGTGCCACTGACACCCAAGAGACCCAGTACTTC. This chain connects TRBV28 to TRBJ2-5, with D unresolved. CDR1 and CDR2 (germline): MDHEN, SYDVKM. The ends were cut back, 10 bases at V and 1 base at J, with 7 bases in the middle. This CDR3 is built from 11 residues.

This clone was seen just once. This rearrangement joins TRBV18 to TRBJ1-2; D is unclear. V was clipped by 6 bases and J by 3 bases, with 8 bases between them. Germline values: CDR1 KGHSH, CDR2 LQKENI. This CDR3 comprises 12 residues. For the CDR3, the DNA is TGTGCCAGCTCCGGAGGAGACTATGGCTACACCTTC. This codes for CASSGGDYGYTF.

This chain uses TRBV5-1 with TRBJ2-2, with D perhaps TRBD1 (6 bases). Germline V gives CDR1 SGHRS, CDR2 YFSETQ. The CDR3 totals 16 residues. The V gene lost 2 bases and the J gene lost 0 bases, with 11 bases spanning the gap. This CDR3 reads CASSFRTAANTGELFF. CDR3 DNA sequence: TGCGCCAGCAGCTTTAGGACAGCCGCGAACACCGGGGAGCTGTTTTTT.

This chain uses TRBV10-3 with TRBJ1-4; perhaps TRBD1 as D (5 bases). This CDR3 contains 16 residues. Trimming removed 0 bases from V and 4 bases from J, with 12 bases in between. Germline CDR1 ENHRY, CDR2 SYGVKD. CDR3 in DNA: TGTGCCATCAGTGAGTCTGCAACAGGAGTTAATGAAAAACTGTTTTTT. Its translation: CAISESATGVNEKLFF.

As regards this clone: This same CDR3 is encoded by further DNA sequences in the sample. This chain's CDR3 is CASSVTGSNTGELFF. CDR3 bases: TGCGCCAGCAGCGTAACCGGGAGTAACACCGGGGAGCTGTTTTTT. V is TRBV5-1 and J is TRBJ2-2; possible D gene TRBD2, 6 bases. This CDR3 comprises 15 residues. Trimming pared 4 bases from V and 2 bases from J, leaving 12 bases between. The germline gives CDR1 SGHRS, CDR2 YFSETQ.